These 27 T cell receptor beta chains were all obtained from the same sample, sequenced in a study of metastatic and nonmetastatic thyroid tumors. TCRdb re-called the PCR reads through MiXCR. Of about 64,000 clones listed, under 20% were seen once; the top ten hold around 9%. Thyroid surgery had not been preceded by any treatment in any patient. Specimen: blood. Receptor source: a male donor with papillary thyroid cancer or a benign thyroid nodule (not recorded which). Some clones in this sample may be carry-over from other donors' samples.

The table lists this clone with many counts. This rearrangement joins TRBV3-1 to TRBJ1-2, with 7 nucleotides matching TRBD1. Germline CDR1 is LGHDT and CDR2 is YNNKEL (reference sequence). CDR3 length: 16 amino acids. The V and J ends lost 0 bases and 7 bases, in that order; junction bases with no gene match: 11. The CDR3 DNA reads TGTGCCAGCAGCCAAGATTCGACAGGGACTATCGGTGGCTACACCTTC. The encoded protein is CASSQDSTGTIGGYTF.

This clone was seen a few times. This chain joins TRBV2 and TRBJ2-1; D is undetermined. V was pared by 3 bases and J by 8 bases, with 11 bases between. The CDR3 is made up of 13 amino acids. Germline CDR1 and CDR2: SNHLY and FYNNEI. The CDR3 DNA sequence: TGTGCCAGCAGTGACCCCGGCGTAGATGAGCAGTTCTTC. Encoded protein: CASSDPGVDEQFF.

Ten or more counts support this clone. The chain carries TRBV20-1 and TRBJ2-7; weak D call: TRBD1 (6 bases). This CDR3 has 14 residues. CDR1 DFQATT and CDR2 SNEGSKA come from the germline V gene (reference sequence). Trimming took off 6 bases at V and 0 bases at J, with 15 bases between the two ends. As DNA, the CDR3 is TGCAGTGCACACAGGGCGGCCCGCTCCTACGAGCAGTACGTC. It specifies CSAHRAARSYEQYV.

This clone was detected ten times or more. The rearrangement links TRBV6-6 to TRBJ2-2, with 9 bases matching TRBD2. V shed 0 bases and J 4 bases; nucleotides not matched to a gene: 3. CDR3 size: 16 residues. In germline, CDR1 is MNHNY, CDR2 SVGAGI (reference sequence). The CDR3 bases are TGTGCCAGCAGTTACTCGGCTAGCGGGGTCACCGGGGAGCTGTTTTTT. Protein product: CASSYSASGVTGELFF.

About this clone itself: A single base separates this from a much larger clone, so it may be a read error. V gene TRBV7-6 combines with J gene TRBJ2-1, with D possibly being TRBD1 (6 bases). V lost 3 bases and J 7 bases, leaving 19 bases between the germline ends. Germline CDR1 SGHVS, CDR2 FNYEAQ. The CDR3 spans 16 residues. The CDR3 sequence: CASSFTGYLTGNEQFF. CDR3 nucleotide sequence: TGTGCCAGCAGCTTTACAGGGTATCTTACAGGGAATGAGCAGTTCTTC.

Points on this clone: One end of the junction is discordant with germline, which a read error may explain. The J gene is TRBJ2-3, the V gene TRBV12-3 or TRBV12-4; 13 positions match TRBD2. This CDR3 is built from 20 residues. CDR3 residues: CASSLRDDRTSGSLTGTQYF. The CDR3 coding sequence is TGTGCCAGCAGTCTAAGAGATGACCGGACTAGCGGGAGCCTCACAGGTACGCAGTATTTT.

The table lists this clone with many counts. The J gene is TRBJ2-3, the V gene TRBV10-2, with 16 bases matching TRBD2. Losses at the gene ends were 5 bases for V and 0 bases for J; bases not matched to a gene: 8. The CDR3 extends over 19 amino acids. CDR1 and CDR2 from the germline V gene are WSHSY and SAAADI. The CDR3 protein is CASSLGGTSGGASTDTQYF. CDR3 in DNA: TGCGCCAGCAGTCTGGGTGGGACTAGCGGGGGGGCTAGCACAGATACGCAGTATTTT.

With respect to this clone: This may be a read error, as it is one base from a much larger clone. The chain recombines TRBV5-1 with TRBJ1-1; D ambiguous. V was trimmed by 0 bases and J by 8 bases, leaving 11 bases between them. CDR1 is SGHRS, CDR2 YFSETQ, per germline. The CDR3 is 13 amino acids. This CDR3 is CASSLALWEEAFF. The CDR3 DNA reads as TGCGCCAGCAGCTTGGCCCTTTGGGAAGAAGCTTTCTTT. Full variable domain (outside the CDR3, taken from reference TRBV5-1 and TRBJ1-1): KAGVTQTPRYLIKTRGQQVTLSCSPISGHRSVSWYQQTPGQGLQFLFEYFSETQRNKGNFPGRFSGRQFSNSRSEMNVSTLELGDSALYLCASSLALWEEAFFGQGTRLTVV.

This clone was seen at least ten times. This rearrangement joins TRBV6-5 to TRBJ1-3, with D unclear. The CDR3 consists of 18 residues. Germline V gene sequence: CDR1 MNHEY, CDR2 SVGAGI. V was clipped by 2 bases and J by 4 bases, with 21 bases between them. The CDR3 loop is CASSYLPQAVVSGNTIYF. In DNA, the CDR3 is TGTGCCAGCAGTTACCTCCCTCAGGCAGTGGTATCCGGAAACACCATATATTTT.

This clone appeared many times. The chain links TRBV9 to TRBJ2-5; D tentatively fits TRBD1 or TRBD2 (5 bases each). Trimming took 0 bases from V and 1 from J, leaving 7 bases between them. The CDR3 runs to 14 residues. CDR1 is SGDLS, CDR2 YYNGEE, per germline. Written as DNA, the CDR3 is TGTGCCAGCAGCGTAGGGGGACCCCAAGAGACCCAGTACTTC. Residues: CASSVGGPQETQYF.

Concerning this clone: A read error may be the cause here, since a much bigger clone is one base away. The chain couples TRBV9 to TRBJ1-4; D uncertain. This CDR3 contains 16 residues. The V end was cut by 0 bases, the J end by 6 bases, with 15 bases between. Germline V lookup: CDR1 SGDLS, CDR2 YYNGEE. The CDR3 DNA follows: TGTGCCAGCAGCGTAGAGTCTTCGGGGTGGTATGAAAAACTGTTTTTT. Residues: CASSVESSGWYEKLFF.

The table lists this clone with many counts. The chain uses TRBV6-2 or TRBV6-3 and TRBJ1-2, with D possibly being TRBD1 (6 bases). Trimming took 3 bases from V and 0 from J, leaving 8 bases between them. This CDR3 comprises 14 residues. Germline values: CDR1 MNHEY, CDR2 SVGEGT. CDR3 coding DNA: TGTGCCAGCAGTTATGGACAGCCTAACTATGGCTACACCTTC. It is translated as CASSYGQPNYGYTF.

The chain uses TRBV6-1 and TRBJ2-2; TRBD2 aligns across 12 bases. The CDR3 covers 17 residues. The J segment lost 2 bases and the V segment lost 8 bases, leaving 9 bases of the junction unmatched. Germline CDR1 is MNHNS and CDR2 is SASEGT. In DNA, the CDR3 is TGTGCCAGCGGGACTGGACTAGCGGGACTAAACACCGGGGAGCTGTTTTTT. It is translated as CASGTGLAGLNTGELFF.

This clone was counted ten times or more. Other DNA sequences in the sample encode the same CDR3. The gene calls are TRBV24-1 and TRBJ2-2; perhaps TRBD1 as D (6 bases). The V gene lost 0 bases and the J gene lost 0 bases, with 16 bases spanning the gap. The CDR3 is 19 residues long. Per germline, CDR1 KGHDR and CDR2 SFDVKD. DNA of the CDR3: TGTGCCACCAGTGATTTGGCAGGGGTAGGACCAGCGAACACCGGGGAGCTGTTTTTT. This encodes CATSDLAGVGPANTGELFF.

This clone was recorded at least ten times. The chain links TRBV5-1 to TRBJ2-1; D is perhaps TRBD2 (5 bases). Germline CDR1 SGHRS, CDR2 YFSETQ. The CDR3 consists of 15 residues. V was pared by 0 bases and J by 8 bases, with 15 bases between. CDR3 loop: CASSLGVLASDEQFF. In nucleotides, the CDR3 is TGCGCCAGCAGCTTGGGAGTTCTAGCCTCTGATGAGCAGTTCTTC. The whole variable domain, remainder taken from reference TRBV5-1 and TRBJ2-1, is KAGVTQTPRYLIKTRGQQVTLSCSPISGHRSVSWYQQTPGQGLQFLFEYFSETQRNKGNFPGRFSGRQFSNSRSEMNVSTLELGDSALYLCASSLGVLASDEQFFGPGTRLTVL.

This clone was seen a few times. The chain links TRBV19 to TRBJ2-1; 9 nucleotides align to TRBD2. V was clipped by 4 bases and J by 0 bases; unmatched bases: 1. Germline loops: CDR1 LNHDA, CDR2 SQIVND (reference sequence). The CDR3 has 15 residues. Written as DNA, the CDR3 is TGTGCCAGTAGTACTAGCGGGACCTCCTACAATGAGCAGTTCTTC. It translates to CASSTSGTSYNEQFF. Based on the CDR3 plus reference TRBV19 and TRBJ2-1, the full variable domain is DGGITQSPKYLFRKEGQNVTLSCEQNLNHDAMYWYRQDPGQGLRLIYYSQIVNDFQKGDIAEGYSVSREKKESFPLTVTSAQKNPTAFYLCASSTSGTSYNEQFFGPGTRLTVL.

This clone was seen many times. The rearrangement joins TRBV11-1 to TRBJ1-1; D is unresolved. Between the trimmed V and J ends, which lost 4 bases and 0 bases, there was a span of 18 bases. Germline V lookup: CDR1 SGHAT, CDR2 FQDESV (reference sequence). CDR3 size: 17 residues. CDR3 residues: CASSSIDTTVMNTEAFF. The DNA of the CDR3 is TGTGCCAGCAGCTCTATAGACACGACGGTAATGAACACTGAAGCTTTCTTT.

A note on this clone: With a much larger clone just one base away, this may be a read error. The chain recombines TRBV4-2 with TRBJ1-5, with 7 bases identical to TRBD1. Germline V gene data show CDR1 as LGHNA and CDR2 as YNFKEQ. CDR3 length: 18 residues. Trimming cost V 2 bases and J 6 bases; bases outside gene matches: 16. For the CDR3, the DNA is TGTGCCAGCAGCCAAACTCGGGACAGAGGAGGTAATATTCAGCCCCAGCATTTT. It yields the protein CASSQTRDRGGNIQPQHF.

This clone was seen ten or more times. The rearrangement uses TRBV27 and TRBJ1-5; D remains unclear. The ends were cut back, 2 bases at V and 4 bases at J, with 9 bases in the middle. This CDR3 spans 14 amino acids. Per germline, CDR1 MNHEY and CDR2 SMNVEV (reference sequence). The CDR3 sequence: CASSLGGFNQPQHF. The CDR3 coding sequence is TGTGCCAGCAGTTTAGGAGGGTTTAATCAGCCCCAGCATTTT.

This clone came up once. A junction end diverges from the germline sequence, so it may reflect a read error. The chain has TRBV15 and TRBJ2-1, with 10 bases identical to TRBD1. The CDR3 loop spans 16 amino acids. The V gene's germline CDR1 is LNHNV and CDR2 YYDKDF (reference sequence). Here the CDR3 reads CVTIIYPGQGGHEQFF. The CDR3 DNA reads TGTGTCACCATCATCTACCCTGGACAGGGGGGGCATGAGCAGTTCTTC.

This clone was detected many times. The genes are TRBV18 and TRBJ1-1; possibly TRBD1 for D (5 bases). The V end lost 4 bases, the J end lost 4 bases, and 13 bases lay between the germline ends. This CDR3 has 14 amino acids. The V gene's germline CDR1 is KGHSH and CDR2 LQKENI. The CDR3 loop is CASSLGQGGTEAFF. As DNA, the CDR3 is TGTGCCAGCTCACTTGGGCAGGGTGGCACTGAAGCTTTCTTT.

At least ten counts were recorded for this clone. J is TRBJ1-2 and V is TRBV2; no firm D call. With 1 base removed from V and 9 bases from J, the gap between germline ends came to 3 bases. Germline CDR1 and CDR2: SNHLY and FYNNEI. The CDR3 has 10 amino acids. In DNA form, the CDR3 reads TGTGCCAGCAGTGAAGGGAGCTACACCTTC. Translated, it gives CASSEGSYTF.

This clone was recorded many times. Other DNA variants within this sample encode the same CDR3. V is TRBV9 and J is TRBJ2-5; 9 bases match TRBD2. The CDR3 loop spans 16 amino acids. The V and J ends lost 3 bases and 5 bases, in that order; junction bases with no gene match: 11. CDR1 is SGDLS, CDR2 YYNGEE, per germline. As DNA, the CDR3 is TGTGCCAGCAGCGCCCTCCTAGCGGGGCATGGGGAGACCCAGTACTTC. Translated: CASSALLAGHGETQYF.

This clone appeared many times. The gene calls are TRBV12-3 or TRBV12-4 and TRBJ2-5; a possible D gene is TRBD2 (6 bases). V was pared by 2 bases and J by 4 bases, with 17 bases between. The CDR3 totals 16 residues. The CDR3 is CASSLSGTYGGETQYF. DNA for the CDR3: TGTGCCAGCAGTTTATCCGGGACTTACGGAGGAGAGACCCAGTACTTC.

This clone was counted once. CDR3 sequence: CSANGDTIHSYNSPLHF. The CDR3 region has the DNA TGCAGTGCTAACGGGGACACAATACATTCCTATAATTCACCCCTCCACTTT. J is TRBJ1-6 and V is TRBV20-1, with a weak D call TRBD1 (6 bases). V gave up 4 bases and J gave up 1 base, with 17 bases separating them. Germline lookup yields CDR1 DFQATT and CDR2 SNEGSKA (reference sequence). This CDR3 has 17 residues.

For this clone: The junction differs from germline at one of its ends, possibly a read error. Other DNA sequences in the same sample also yield this CDR3. The chain carries TRBV15 and TRBJ2-2; D gene uncertain. Germline-derived CDR1 and CDR2 are LNHNV and YYDKDF (reference sequence). This CDR3 has 13 residues. CDR3 bases: TGTGCCACCAGCACATCCCGGACCGGTGAGCTGTTTTTT. It codes for CATSTSRTGELFF.

This clone turned up a few times. DNA of the CDR3: TGTGCCACCCGACAAGGGGCGGCCCCTAACTATGGCTACACCTTC. Its protein product is CATRQGAAPNYGYTF. This chain uses TRBV6-1 with TRBJ1-2; a weak D match, TRBD1 (5 bases). Trimming cost V 10 bases and J 0 bases, with 18 bases left between them. Germline V CDR1 and CDR2: MNHNS, SASEGT. This CDR3 contains 15 residues.